Below, 24 T cell receptor beta chains from the same sample are listed, as sequenced in a study of monozygotic twins with cystic fibrosis. Some clones are missing from TCRdb's copy, which holds only in-frame ones; the method was immunoSEQ multiplex PCR. The sample shows 30,000 to 40,000 clones, more than 55% of them seen only once. Sequenced sample: blood. These receptors originate from a girl aged 10-17 years with cystic fibrosis.

This chain connects TRBV11-2 to TRBJ2-1, with D perhaps matching TRBD2 (6 bases). Germline assignment: CDR1 SGHAT and CDR2 FQNNGV. The CDR3 is made up of 14 amino acids. The V end lost 7 bases, the J end lost 5 bases, and 15 bases lay between the germline ends. CDR3 DNA: TGTGCCAGCACCCCACTAGCCACGGACAATGAGCAGTTCTTC. It specifies CASTPLATDNEQFF.

J is TRBJ1-2 and V is TRBV2, with 7 bases aligning to TRBD1. V lost 6 bases and J lost 6; bases outside the gene matches: 10. This CDR3 has 14 residues. Germline V CDR1 and CDR2: SNHLY, FYNNEI. CDR3 loop: CASSPLTGFNGYTF. The CDR3 nucleotides read TGTGCCAGCAGCCCTCTGACAGGGTTCAATGGCTACACCTTC.

V usage is TRBV30 and J usage is TRBJ2-3; 7 nucleotides align to TRBD1. This CDR3 contains 14 residues. The germline gives CDR1 GTSNPN, CDR2 SVGIG (reference sequence). The V gene end was trimmed by 4 bases and the J gene end by 1 base; junction bases not matched to a gene: 5. The CDR3 loop is CAWTPRGRTDTQYF. For the CDR3, the DNA is TGTGCCTGGACCCCGAGGGGGCGCACAGATACGCAGTATTTT.

Only a few counts were recorded for this clone. The chain couples TRBV2 to TRBJ2-7; 9 bases align to TRBD1. Trimming removed 4 bases from V and 3 bases from J; junction bases left unmatched: 4. CDR1 and CDR2 from the germline V gene are SNHLY and FYNNEI. The CDR3 is made up of 14 amino acids. Here the CDR3 reads CASSATTGGYEQYV. The DNA for the CDR3 is TGTGCCAGCAGTGCGACGACAGGGGGCTACGAGCAGTACGTC.

V and J are TRBV6-6 and TRBJ1-1, with D tentatively TRBD1 (5 bases). Per the germline V gene, CDR1 is MNHNY and CDR2 is SVGAGI (reference sequence). V dropped 2 bases and J dropped 5 bases, with 18 bases sitting between them. The CDR3 contains 16 residues. CDR3 sequence: CASSYRPLGGGTEAFF. CDR3 DNA: TGTGCCAGCAGTTACCGACCCCTCGGGGGGGGGACTGAAGCTTTCTTT.

This clone showed up just a few times. The chain employs TRBV18 and TRBJ2-5; 10 bases align to TRBD2. Germline CDR1 reads KGHSH; CDR2 reads LQKENI. The V and J ends lost 1 base and 4 bases, in that order; junction bases with no gene match: 6. CDR3 length equals 16 residues. CDR3 DNA sequence: TGTGCCAGCTCACCACTTCTGGCTAGCGGGAGAGAGACCCAGTACTTC. Translating it yields CASSPLLASGRETQYF.

The gene calls are TRBV18 and TRBJ1-1; 10 positions match TRBD1. The CDR3 spans 17 residues. V dropped 5 bases and J dropped 5; count of bases not matched to a gene: 14. CDR1 is KGHSH, CDR2 LQKENI, per germline. The CDR3 nucleotides read TGTGCCAGCTCATCGAGACCCGGACAGGGGGAGAGGACTGAAGCTTTCTTT. Amino acids: CASSSRPGQGERTEAFF. The full variable domain, completed using reference TRBV18 and TRBJ1-1, is NAGVMQNPRHLVRRRGQEARLRCSPMKGHSHVYWYRQLPEEGLKFMVYLQKENIIDESGMPKERFSAEFPKEGPSILRIQQVVRGDSAAYFCASSSRPGQGERTEAFFGQGTRLTVV.

The rearrangement links TRBV7-2 to TRBJ1-5; D uncertain. Trimming cost V 4 bases and J 4 bases, with 8 bases left between them. From germline, CDR1 is SGHTA and CDR2 FQGNSA. This CDR3 has 13 amino acids. The CDR3 DNA sequence: TGTGCCAGCAGCTCGGCAATTAATCAGCCCCAGCATTTT. It specifies CASSSAINQPQHF.

The chain is built from TRBV19 and TRBJ2-6; D is tentatively TRBD1 or TRBD2 (5 bases each). Germline CDR1 and CDR2: LNHDA and SQIVND (reference sequence). This CDR3 has 19 residues. The V and J ends lost 4 bases and 0 bases respectively, with 19 bases between them. CDR3 protein: CASSKEVGTGYSGANVLTF. DNA for the CDR3: TGTGCCAGTAGTAAAGAGGTCGGGACGGGATACTCTGGGGCCAACGTCCTGACTTTC.

This clone is a singleton in its sample. This chain joins TRBV29-1 and TRBJ2-1, with 8 bases aligning to TRBD2. This CDR3 comprises 14 residues. Germline assignment: CDR1 SQVTM and CDR2 ANQGSEA. Germline trimming cut 6 bases from V and 6 bases from J; bases unmatched to any gene: 10. In DNA form, the CDR3 reads TGCAGCGTGGCACTAGCGGTTTTAAGCAATGAGCAGTTCTTC. Translating gives CSVALAVLSNEQFF.

This clone was detected a few times. The chain combines TRBV27 with TRBJ1-1, with 8 bases identical to TRBD1. Looked up from germline, CDR1 is MNHEY and CDR2 is SMNVEV (reference sequence). The length of the CDR3 is 14 residues. The junction had 1 base not matched to a gene; V was cut back by 3 bases and J by 1 base. The CDR3 DNA reads as TGTGCCAGCAGTTTGGGGACAGGGAACACTGAAGCTTTCTTT. Protein: CASSLGTGNTEAFF.

V and J are TRBV9 and TRBJ2-1, with D uncertain. The CDR3 sequence is 14 residues long. V dropped 0 bases and J dropped 2 bases, with 6 bases sitting between them. In germline, CDR1 is SGDLS, CDR2 YYNGEE. CDR3 amino acids: CASSVGGPYNEQFF. In nucleotides, the CDR3 is TGTGCCAGCAGCGTAGGCGGCCCCTACAATGAGCAGTTCTTC.

This chain uses TRBV5-4 with TRBJ2-3; 10 bases are a match to TRBD1. The CDR3 extends over 17 amino acids. Germline V gene lookup returns CDR1 SGHNT and CDR2 YYREEE (reference sequence). V lost 1 base and J lost 1; bases outside the gene matches: 6. The CDR3 region has the DNA TGTGCCAGCAGCTTGTACGACGGGACAGGGGGCACAGATACGCAGTATTTT. It translates to CASSLYDGTGGTDTQYF.

The chain is built from TRBV5-1 and TRBJ1-1, with 8 bases lining up with TRBD1. This CDR3 contains 13 residues. V shed 3 bases, J shed 6 bases, and the junction held 4 bases outside the gene matches. CDR1 and CDR2 from the germline V gene are SGHRS and YFSETQ. The CDR3 DNA reads as TGCGCCAGCAGCTGGCACAGGGGGTCTGAAGCTTTCTTT. Residues: CASSWHRGSEAFF. The entire variable domain, with the rest obtained from reference TRBV5-1 and TRBJ1-1, is as follows: KAGVTQTPRYLIKTRGQQVTLSCSPISGHRSVSWYQQTPGQGLQFLFEYFSETQRNKGNFPGRFSGRQFSNSRSEMNVSTLELGDSALYLCASSWHRGSEAFFGQGTRLTVV.

The chain employs TRBV4-3 and TRBJ2-5, with 9 bases aligning to TRBD2. After removal of 0 bases from V and 1 base from J, the junction contained 6 bases not matched to a gene. The CDR3 is 17 amino acids. Germline V gives CDR1 LGHNA, CDR2 YSLEER. This chain's CDR3 is CASSQDFAGGPQETQYF. In DNA, the CDR3 is TGCGCCAGCAGCCAAGATTTTGCGGGAGGGCCCCAAGAGACCCAGTACTTC.

The V and J genes are TRBV4-1 and TRBJ1-1; 7 positions match TRBD1. The germline gives CDR1 MGHRA, CDR2 YSYEKL. V lost 4 bases and J lost 4; bases outside the gene matches: 9. The CDR3 contains 15 residues. The CDR3 loop is CASSRLQGFGTEAFF. CDR3 nucleotide sequence: TGCGCCAGCAGCCGCTTACAGGGGTTCGGCACTGAAGCTTTCTTT.

The CDR3 DNA follows: TGCAGCGTTGTTGGCGGGAGCTCCTACAATGAGCAGTTCTTC. Residues: CSVVGGSSYNEQFF. The V call is TRBV29-1, the J call TRBJ2-1, with 7 bases lining up with TRBD2. CDR1 and CDR2 (germline): SQVTM, ANQGSEA. V lost 4 bases and J lost 0; bases outside the gene matches: 3. The CDR3 loop spans 14 amino acids.

V usage is TRBV11-1 and J usage is TRBJ2-5, with D possibly TRBD2 on 5 matching bases. The germline V gene encodes CDR1 SGHAT and CDR2 FQDESV (reference sequence). The CDR3 has 13 residues. Trimming shortened V by 5 bases and J by 5 bases, and 12 bases separated the two germline ends. Written as DNA, the CDR3 is TGTGCCAGCAGCGCCGGCGGGCACGAGACCCAGTACTTC. Its translation is CASSAGGHETQYF.

The chain recombines TRBV29-1 with TRBJ2-1, with TRBD2 identical over 10 bases. The CDR3 consists of 15 residues. Germline CDR1 reads SQVTM; CDR2 reads ANQGSEA. J gave up 7 bases and V 4 bases, and 10 bases lay outside the gene matches. The CDR3 spells CSVGSSGRWGNEQFF. The DNA for the CDR3 is TGCAGCGTTGGTTCTAGCGGGAGATGGGGGAATGAGCAGTTCTTC.

The CDR3 bases are TGCGCCAGCAGCCAAGATTATGGGCAGCGCCGAGAAAAACTGTTTTTT. This sequence encodes CASSQDYGQRREKLFF. The chain recombines TRBV4-3 with TRBJ1-4; unclear D gene. The length of the CDR3 is 16 residues. Germline assignment: CDR1 LGHNA and CDR2 YSLEER. Trimming took off 0 bases at V and 8 bases at J, with 16 bases between the two ends.

The gene calls are TRBV29-1 and TRBJ2-7; 8 positions match TRBD2. Germline values: CDR1 SQVTM, CDR2 ANQGSEA. J gave up 5 bases and V 5 bases, and 2 bases lay outside the gene matches. CDR3 size: 11 residues. The CDR3 DNA reads TGCAGCGTTTCGGGGGGGCACGAGCAGTACTTC. Its translation is CSVSGGHEQYF.

The V call is TRBV29-1, the J call TRBJ2-1, with 10 nucleotides matching TRBD2. V shed 8 bases and J 4 bases; nucleotides not matched to a gene: 11. The CDR3 totals 15 residues. Germline V gives CDR1 SQVTM, CDR2 ANQGSEA. The CDR3 sequence: CSSSLSGRDYNEQFF. Written as DNA, the CDR3 is TGCAGCTCATCACTCAGCGGGAGGGATTACAATGAGCAGTTCTTC.

The V call is TRBV6-4, the J call TRBJ1-5, with no clear D. CDR1 and CDR2 from the germline V gene are MRHNA and SNTAGT. CDR3 length equals 13 residues. V dropped 3 bases and J dropped 1 base, with 4 bases sitting between them. The CDR3, as DNA: TGTGCCAGCAGTGAGGGGAGCAATCAGCCCCAGCATTTT. It yields the protein CASSEGSNQPQHF.

The chain has TRBV5-6 and TRBJ2-2; D not certain. The V gene lost 0 bases and the J gene lost 0 bases, with 9 bases spanning the gap. CDR3 length: 16 amino acids. Per germline, CDR1 SGHDT and CDR2 YYEEEE. CDR3 residues: CASSLALLANTGELFF. CDR3 nucleotides: TGTGCCAGCAGCTTGGCTCTTCTCGCGAACACCGGGGAGCTGTTTTTT.